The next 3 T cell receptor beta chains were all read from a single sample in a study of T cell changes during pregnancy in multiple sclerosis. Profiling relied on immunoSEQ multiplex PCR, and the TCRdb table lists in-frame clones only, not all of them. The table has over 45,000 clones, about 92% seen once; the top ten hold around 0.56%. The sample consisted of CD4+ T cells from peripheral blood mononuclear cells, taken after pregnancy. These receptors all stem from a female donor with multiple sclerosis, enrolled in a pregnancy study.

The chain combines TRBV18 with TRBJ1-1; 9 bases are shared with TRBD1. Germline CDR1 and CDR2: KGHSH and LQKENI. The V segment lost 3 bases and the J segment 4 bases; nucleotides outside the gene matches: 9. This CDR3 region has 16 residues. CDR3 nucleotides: TGTGCCAGCTCACCTACGGGACAGGGACTCGGCACTGAAGCTTTCTTT. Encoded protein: CASSPTGQGLGTEAFF.

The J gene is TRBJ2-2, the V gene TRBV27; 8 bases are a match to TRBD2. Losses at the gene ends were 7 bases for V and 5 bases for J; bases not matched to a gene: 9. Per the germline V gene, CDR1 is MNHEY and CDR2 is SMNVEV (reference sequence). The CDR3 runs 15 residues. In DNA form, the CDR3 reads TGTGCCAGCACCAAAGCGGGAGTGGGGACCGGGGAGCTGTTTTTT. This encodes CASTKAGVGTGELFF.

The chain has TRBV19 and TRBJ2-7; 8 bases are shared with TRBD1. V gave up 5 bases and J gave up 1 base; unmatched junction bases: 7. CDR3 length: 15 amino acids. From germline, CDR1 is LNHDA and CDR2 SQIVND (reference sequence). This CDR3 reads CASSPGTGHSYEQYF. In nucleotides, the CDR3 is TGTGCCAGTAGTCCGGGGACAGGACATTCCTACGAGCAGTACTTC.